Listed here are 9 T cell receptor beta chains from one sample, sequenced in a study of beta chain features in type 1 diabetes. Study conclusions and caveats: Moderate yet significant TCRB CDR3 shortening was seen in Type 1 diabetes patients in all four CD4+ subsets.

Investigators reverse transcribed all isolated RNA, so they sequenced expressed TCRB transcripts. Data came from immunoSEQ multiplex PCR; TCRdb stores just in-frame clones and leaves some out. Found here are 350,000 to 450,000 clones, around 13% of them singletons; the top ten hold approximately 0.011%. The antigens for these receptors are not known. Material for sequencing was naive CD4+ T cells from blood. These receptors all stem from a woman between 18 and 29 years old with type 1 diabetes.

Only a few counts were recorded for this clone. This rearrangement joins TRBV7-2 to TRBJ2-3; 9 nucleotides line up with TRBD2. The CDR3 spans 17 residues. V lost 1 base and J lost 5; bases outside the gene matches: 10. Per germline, CDR1 SGHTA and CDR2 FQGNSA. CDR3 residues: CASSLGSARGGGDTQYF. CDR3 bases: TGTGCCAGCAGCTTAGGCTCGGCGCGGGGGGGCGGAGATACGCAGTATTTT.

The chain employs TRBV7-2 and TRBJ2-7, with 9 positions matching TRBD1. After removal of 1 base from V and 6 bases from J, the junction contained 4 bases not matched to a gene. Germline values: CDR1 SGHTA, CDR2 FQGNSA. This CDR3 spans 14 amino acids. This CDR3 reads CASSLDRGPREQYF. The CDR3, as DNA: TGTGCCAGCAGCTTAGACAGGGGGCCTCGCGAGCAGTACTTC. The whole variable domain, remainder taken from reference TRBV7-2 and TRBJ2-7, is GAGVSQSPSNKVTEKGKDVELRCDPISGHTALYWYRQSLGQGLEFLIYFQGNSAPDKSGLPSDRFSAERTGGSVSTLTIQRTQQEDSAVYLCASSLDRGPREQYFGPGTRLTVT.

This clone was seen more than once but under ten times. J is TRBJ2-1 and V is TRBV5-4; maybe TRBD1 (5 bases). Trimming removed 0 bases from V and 4 bases from J, with 14 bases in between. Germline values: CDR1 SGHNT, CDR2 YYREEE (reference sequence). This CDR3 is 16 amino acids long. CDR3 DNA sequence: TGTGCCAGCAGCTTGGAAGGGGCCTCGAGGTACAATGAGCAGTTCTTC. Translating gives CASSLEGASRYNEQFF.

The rearrangement uses TRBV6-4 and TRBJ2-7, with 10 nucleotides matching TRBD2. The ends lost 5 bases at V and 2 bases at J; junction bases unmatched: 6. Germline values: CDR1 MRHNA, CDR2 SNTAGT. This CDR3 spans 15 amino acids. The DNA for the CDR3 is TGTGCCAGCAGTTATGGACTAGCGGCCGCCTACGAGCAGTACTTC. Translated: CASSYGLAAAYEQYF.

This chain links TRBV4-2 with TRBJ2-1; possibly TRBD2 for D (5 bases). The germline CDR1 and CDR2 sequences are LGHNA and YNFKEQ. Trimming left V 2 bases short and J 0 bases short, with 14 bases between. This CDR3 contains 17 residues. CDR3 protein: CASSQRLAQSSYNEQFF. Here the CDR3 DNA reads TGTGCCAGCAGCCAACGTTTAGCGCAGAGCTCCTACAATGAGCAGTTCTTC.

This clone was detected a few times. Its ends do not fully match the called genes, so a read error is possible. The V gene is TRBV7-7, the J gene TRBJ2-3, with D perhaps TRBD1 (5 bases). From germline, CDR1 is SSHAT and CDR2 FNYEAQ (reference sequence). The CDR3 has 15 residues. CDR3 residues: CASSLGTGPADTQYF. The CDR3 nucleotides read TGTGCTAGCAGCTTAGGAACAGGTCCTGCAGATACGCAGTATTTT.

This CDR3 is CASSADSEDNSPLHF. The DNA for the CDR3 is TGTGCCAGCAGTGCAGACAGTGAGGATAATTCACCCCTCCACTTT. The chain joins TRBV2 to TRBJ1-6; D is perhaps TRBD1 (5 bases). The germline V gene has CDR1 SNHLY and CDR2 FYNNEI. There are 15 residues in the CDR3. Trimming stripped 4 bases from V and 5 bases from J, with 12 bases between.

This clone has only a few counts. The V and J genes are TRBV6-5 and TRBJ2-7, with 9 bases identical to TRBD2. Germline V gene data show CDR1 as MNHEY and CDR2 as SVGAGI. The CDR3 is made up of 13 amino acids. V was clipped by 8 bases and J by 2 bases; unmatched bases: 4. CDR3 amino acids: CASRAGGTYEQYF. The CDR3 DNA reads as TGTGCCAGCCGAGCGGGAGGCACCTACGAGCAGTACTTC.

The chain joins TRBV5-4 to TRBJ2-3; 7 positions agree with TRBD2. V shed 4 bases and J 4 bases; nucleotides not matched to a gene: 12. Germline V gives CDR1 SGHNT, CDR2 YYREEE (reference sequence). The CDR3 loop spans 16 amino acids. Here the CDR3 reads CASSGGGGSLPDTQYF. The CDR3 coding sequence is TGTGCCAGCAGCGGCGGGGGTGGTAGTCTCCCAGATACGCAGTATTTT. Complete variable domain (other parts from reference TRBV5-4 and TRBJ2-3): ETGVTQSPTHLIKTRGQQVTLRCSSQSGHNTVSWYQQALGQGPQFIFQYYREEENGRGNFPPRFSGLQFPNYSSELNVNALELDDSALYLCASSGGGGSLPDTQYFGPGTRLTVL.